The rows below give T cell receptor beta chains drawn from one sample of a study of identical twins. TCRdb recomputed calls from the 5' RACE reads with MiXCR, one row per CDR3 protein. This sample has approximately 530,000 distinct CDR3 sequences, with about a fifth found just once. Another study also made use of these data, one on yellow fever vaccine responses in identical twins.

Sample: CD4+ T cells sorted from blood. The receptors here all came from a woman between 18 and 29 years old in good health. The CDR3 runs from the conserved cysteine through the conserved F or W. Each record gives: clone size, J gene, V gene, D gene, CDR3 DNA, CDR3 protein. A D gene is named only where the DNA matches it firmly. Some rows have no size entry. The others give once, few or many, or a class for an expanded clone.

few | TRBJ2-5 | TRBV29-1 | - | TGCAGCGTTGCAAAAGCGGAGACCCAGTACTTC | CSVAKAETQYF
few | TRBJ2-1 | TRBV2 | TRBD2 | TGTGCCAGCAGTGCGATGACTAGCGGGAGCAAAGGCAATGAGCAGTTCTTC | CASSAMTSGSKGNEQFF
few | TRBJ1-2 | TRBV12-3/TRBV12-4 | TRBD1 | TGTGCCAGCAGTTTGAAAGGGACAGGGAATGGCTACACCTTC | CASSLKGTGNGYTF
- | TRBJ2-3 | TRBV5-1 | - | TGCGCCAGCATGCCAGACGGTTTACCCACAGATACGCAGTATTTT | CASMPDGLPTDTQYF
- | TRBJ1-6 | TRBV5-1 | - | TGCGCCAGCAGCAAGCGGGACGGAATTAATTCACCCCTCCACTTT | CASSKRDGINSPLHF
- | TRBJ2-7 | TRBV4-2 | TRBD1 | TGTGCCAGCAGCCAAATTGCACGGGACAGGGTCTACGAGCAGTACTTC | CASSQIARDRVYEQYF
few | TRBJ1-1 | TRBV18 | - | TGTGCCAGCTCAACTGACAAGGGGACGTCTTTCTTT | CASSTDKGTSFF
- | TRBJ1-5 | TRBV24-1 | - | TGTGCCACCAGTGCTAACACGCAGCCCCAGCATTTT | CATSANTQPQHF
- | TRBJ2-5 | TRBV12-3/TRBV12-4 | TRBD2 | TGTGCCAGCAGTTTAGCGCGGGGGTCCCAAGAGACCCAGTACTTC | CASSLARGSQETQYF
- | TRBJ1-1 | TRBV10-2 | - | TGCGCCACCCAACTGGGGGGACGCCCAGAAGCTTTCTTT | CATQLGGRPEAFF
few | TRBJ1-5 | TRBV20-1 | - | TGCAGTGCTAGACCCGGGGAAAATAGCAATCAGCCCCAGCATTTT | CSARPGENSNQPQHF
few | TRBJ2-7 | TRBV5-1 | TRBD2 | TGCGCCAGCAGCTCCGGGACTAGCGGGGCCTACGAGCAGTACTTC | CASSSGTSGAYEQYF
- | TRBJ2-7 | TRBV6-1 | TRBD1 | TGTGCCAGCAGTCCGACAGGGGTCCACGAGCAGTACTTC | CASSPTGVHEQYF
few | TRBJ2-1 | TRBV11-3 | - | TGTGCCAGCAGCTTAGGTTCCTTCAATGAGCAGTTCTTC | CASSLGSFNEQFF
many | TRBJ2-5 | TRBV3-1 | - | TGTGCCAGCAGCCAAGTACGAAGCGGTGAGACCCAGTACTTC | CASSQVRSGETQYF
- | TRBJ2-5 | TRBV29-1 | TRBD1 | TGCAGCGTTGAAGAAAGTTGGACAGGGTTCCAGGAGACCCAGTACTTC | CSVEESWTGFQETQYF
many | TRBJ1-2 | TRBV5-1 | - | TGCGCCAGCAGCTTGGAGGGTGGCTACACCTTC | CASSLEGGYTF
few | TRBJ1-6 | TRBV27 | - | TGTGCCAGCAGTTTATCGATAAGGGGTAGGGGAGAATCACCCCTCCACTTT | CASSLSIRGRGESPLHF
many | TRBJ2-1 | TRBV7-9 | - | TGTGCCAGCAGCTTACAGGGCTACAATGAGCAGTTCTTC | CASSLQGYNEQFF
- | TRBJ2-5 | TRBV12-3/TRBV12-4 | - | TGTGCCAGCAGGCGTCAGGGGACCCAGTACTTC | CASRRQGTQYF